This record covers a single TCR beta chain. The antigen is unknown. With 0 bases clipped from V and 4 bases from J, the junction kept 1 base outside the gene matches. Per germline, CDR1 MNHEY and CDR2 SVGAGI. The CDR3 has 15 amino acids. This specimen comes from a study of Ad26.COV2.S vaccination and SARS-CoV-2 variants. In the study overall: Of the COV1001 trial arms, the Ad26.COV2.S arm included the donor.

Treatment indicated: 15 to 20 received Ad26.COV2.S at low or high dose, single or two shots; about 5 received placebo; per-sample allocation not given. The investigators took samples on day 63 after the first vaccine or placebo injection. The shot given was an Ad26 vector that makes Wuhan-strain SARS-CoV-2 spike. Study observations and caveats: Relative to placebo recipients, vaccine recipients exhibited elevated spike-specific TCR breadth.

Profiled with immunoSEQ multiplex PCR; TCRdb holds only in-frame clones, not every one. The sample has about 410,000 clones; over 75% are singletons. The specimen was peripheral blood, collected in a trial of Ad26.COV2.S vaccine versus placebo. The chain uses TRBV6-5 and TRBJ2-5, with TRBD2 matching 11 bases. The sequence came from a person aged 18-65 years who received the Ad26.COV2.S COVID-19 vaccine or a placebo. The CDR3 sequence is CASSYSGLAGETQYF. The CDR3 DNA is TGTGCCAGCAGTTACTCCGGACTAGCGGGAGAGACCCAGTACTTC.